A selection of T cell receptor beta chains follows, all from one sample in a study of identical twins. TCRdb re-analysed the 5' RACE reads in MiXCR, keeping a single row per CDR3 protein. The table lists approximately 260,000 distinct CDR3 sequences, around 8% of them singletons. This same sample was also part of a study on yellow fever vaccine responses in identical twins.

Sequenced material: CD8+ T cells sorted from blood. The receptors originated from a woman aged 18-29 years in good health. Both conserved end residues are part of each CDR3. The D gene is left open where the match is weak. Clone size is shown for a subset of rows, as once, few, many or a class of expanded clone.

CASSRDRVQETQYF | TGTGCCAGCAGCCGGGACAGGGTCCAAGAGACCCAGTACTTC | TRBV13 | - | TRBJ2-5 | TRBD1
CASSGDGSSYEQYF | TGTGCCAGCAGCGGGGACGGGAGCTCCTACGAGCAGTACTTC | TRBV5-6 | many | TRBJ2-7 | -
CASSYGQGLYQPQHF | TGTGCCAGCAGCTACGGACAGGGACTTTATCAGCCCCAGCATTTT | TRBV7-3 | - | TRBJ1-5 | TRBD1
CAISESSGTYEQYF | TGTGCCATCAGTGAGTCTTCAGGCACCTACGAGCAGTACTTC | TRBV10-3 | few | TRBJ2-7 | -
CATSSRDSLPDTQYF | TGTGCCACCAGCAGCCGGGACAGTCTGCCAGATACGCAGTATTTT | TRBV15 | - | TRBJ2-3 | TRBD1
CSVRGMETQYF | TGCAGCGTCAGGGGAATGGAGACCCAGTACTTC | TRBV29-1 | - | TRBJ2-5 | -
CSVILDRVVEAFF | TGCAGCGTTATATTAGACAGGGTGGTTGAAGCTTTCTTT | TRBV29-1 | many | TRBJ1-1 | TRBD1
CATSDWTGDATQYF | TGTGCCACCAGTGATTGGACAGGGGACGCTACGCAGTATTTT | TRBV24-1 | many | TRBJ2-3 | TRBD1
CASSLSGRISFLGYTF | TGTGCCAGCAGCTTGTCCGGGAGGATTTCCTTTTTAGGCTACACCTTC | TRBV5-5 | few | TRBJ1-2 | -
CARARGEAEPGELFF | TGTGCCAGAGCTAGGGGGGAAGCGGAGCCCGGGGAGCTGTTTTTT | TRBV2 | few | TRBJ2-2 | -
CSALAGGPTETQYF | TGCAGTGCCTTAGCGGGAGGCCCAACGGAGACCCAGTACTTC | TRBV20-1 | many | TRBJ2-5 | TRBD2
CASSQVTAGLTQDTQYF | TGTGCCAGCAGCCAAGTTACAGCGGGCTTGACACAGGATACGCAGTATTTT | TRBV7-9 | few | TRBJ2-3 | -
CASSLGGGSVEQYF | TGCGCCAGCAGCTTGGGAGGGGGTTCTGTGGAGCAGTACTTC | TRBV5-1 | many | TRBJ2-7 | -
CASSYPDRGHDEQFF | TGTGCCAGCAGTTACCCGGACAGGGGGCACGATGAGCAGTTCTTC | TRBV6-2/TRBV6-3 | few | TRBJ2-1 | TRBD1
CATSDSRGFSYEQYF | TGTGCCACCAGTGACTCCCGGGGGTTTAGCTACGAGCAGTACTTC | TRBV24-1 | - | TRBJ2-7 | -
CASSFFRDEQFF | TGTGCCAGCAGCTTCTTTAGGGATGAGCAGTTCTTC | TRBV7-9 | many | TRBJ2-1 | -
CASSQDPLADYNEQFF | TGCGCCAGCAGCCAAGATCCTCTAGCGGACTACAATGAGCAGTTCTTC | TRBV4-3 | - | TRBJ2-1 | TRBD2